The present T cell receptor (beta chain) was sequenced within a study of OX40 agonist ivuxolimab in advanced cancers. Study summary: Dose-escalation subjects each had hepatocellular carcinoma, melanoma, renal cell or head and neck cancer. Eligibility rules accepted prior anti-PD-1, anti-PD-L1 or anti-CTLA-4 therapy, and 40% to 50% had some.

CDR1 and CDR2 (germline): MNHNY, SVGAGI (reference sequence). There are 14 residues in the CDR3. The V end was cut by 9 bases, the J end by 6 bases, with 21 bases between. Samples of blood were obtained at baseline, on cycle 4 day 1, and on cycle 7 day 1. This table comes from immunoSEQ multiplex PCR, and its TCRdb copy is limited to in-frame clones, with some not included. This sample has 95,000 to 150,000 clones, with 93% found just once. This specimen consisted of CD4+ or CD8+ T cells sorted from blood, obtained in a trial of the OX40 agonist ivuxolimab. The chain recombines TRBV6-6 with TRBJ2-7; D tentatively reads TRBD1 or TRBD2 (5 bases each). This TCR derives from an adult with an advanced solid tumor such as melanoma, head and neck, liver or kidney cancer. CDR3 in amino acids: CASSVGSEGLEQYF. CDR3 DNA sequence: TGTGCCAGTTCGGTAGGGAGTGAGGGGCTCGAGCAGTACTTC.